These 14 T cell receptor beta chains were all obtained from the same sample, sequenced in a study of blood T cells in healthy people across ages. Primed by a sample-barcoded 5' primer and a J-beta primer mix, a second PCR proceeded for about 7 to 11 cycles. A single record per CDR3 protein comes from TCRdb applying MiXCR to the 5' RACE reads. The sample records 550,000 to 600,000 distinct CDR3 sequences, 27% being singletons. Sequences were obtained from blood. These receptors were obtained from an older woman in good health.

This chain links TRBV20-1 with TRBJ1-4; D call uncertain. This CDR3 comprises 11 residues. Trimming took off 0 bases at V and 12 bases at J, with 8 bases between the two ends. Germline-derived CDR1 and CDR2 are DFQATT and SNEGSKA (reference sequence). This chain's CDR3 is CSARDDFELFF. CDR3 in DNA: TGCAGTGCTAGAGATGACTTTGAACTGTTTTTT.

The chain couples TRBV5-1 to TRBJ2-1; D gene ambiguous. In germline, CDR1 is SGHRS, CDR2 YFSETQ. The CDR3 length is 13 residues. Deletions cut 0 bases from V and 7 bases from J, with 8 bases between. CDR3 sequence reads: CASSLGLMNEQFF. For the CDR3, the DNA is TGCGCCAGCAGCTTGGGCCTAATGAATGAGCAGTTCTTC.

This clonotype showed up just once. The J gene is TRBJ1-5, the V gene TRBV12-3 or TRBV12-4; a weak D match, TRBD1 (6 bases). Trimming shortened V by 5 bases and J by 4 bases, and 12 bases separated the two germline ends. The CDR3 is 14 residues long. CDR3 region: CASSVGHGNQPQHF. CDR3 in DNA: TGTGCCAGCAGTGTGGGACACGGAAATCAGCCCCAGCATTTT.

This clonotype was recorded a few times. The rearrangement links TRBV2 to TRBJ2-1; 9 bases are a match to TRBD2. V was clipped by 5 bases and J by 0 bases; unmatched bases: 8. The germline V gene has CDR1 SNHLY and CDR2 FYNNEI. This CDR3 contains 17 residues. CDR3 amino acids: CASSHRTSASSYNEQFF. CDR3 nucleotide sequence: TGTGCCAGCAGTCACAGGACTAGCGCAAGCTCCTACAATGAGCAGTTCTTC.

This chain uses TRBV20-1 with TRBJ1-4; 8 bases align to TRBD1. The germline V gene encodes CDR1 DFQATT and CDR2 SNEGSKA (reference sequence). The CDR3 is 17 residues long. V lost 6 bases, J lost 0 bases, and 12 bases stayed unmatched. The CDR3 loop reads CSAPGDRRGTTNEKLFF. CDR3 bases: TGCAGTGCCCCCGGGGACAGGCGGGGTACAACTAATGAAAAACTGTTTTTT.

The J gene is TRBJ2-2, the V gene TRBV30; D possibly corresponds to TRBD2 (6 bases). CDR1 is GTSNPN, CDR2 SVGIG, per germline (reference sequence). The CDR3 runs to 15 residues. The germline V and J ends were trimmed by 4 bases and 2 bases, with 14 bases remaining between them. The CDR3 DNA is TGTGCCTGGATGGGACTTACGAGAAACACCGGGGAGCTGTTTTTT. The encoded protein is CAWMGLTRNTGELFF.

The chain employs TRBV5-1 and TRBJ1-4, with a tentative D call TRBD1 (6 bases). The V gene lost 4 bases and the J gene lost 0 bases, with 22 bases spanning the gap. Germline CDR1 reads SGHRS; CDR2 reads YFSETQ. This CDR3 region has 19 residues. This CDR3 reads CASSLGTGHPRATNEKLFF. Written as DNA, the CDR3 is TGCGCCAGCAGCCTTGGGACGGGACATCCAAGAGCAACTAATGAAAAACTGTTTTTT.

The CDR3 DNA sequence: TGTGCCAGCAGCCTCAGCGGGGGCCGTCGTGGCTACACCTTC. Translation gives CASSLSGGRRGYTF. This rearrangement joins TRBV3-1 to TRBJ1-2, with a possible D match to TRBD1 (6 bases). The V gene's germline CDR1 is LGHDT and CDR2 YNNKEL (reference sequence). The CDR3 spans 14 residues. V gave up 4 bases and J gave up 7 bases, with 16 bases separating them.

The rearrangement links TRBV2 to TRBJ2-2, with TRBD2 matching 7 bases. Trimming at V came to 11 bases and at J to 5 bases, leaving 14 bases not matched to a gene. CDR1 is SNHLY, CDR2 FYNNEI, per germline. CDR3 size: 15 residues. In DNA form, the CDR3 reads TGTGCCGGCAAGGCGGGGCTAGCGGCTACCGGGGAGCTGTTTTTT. Its translation: CAGKAGLAATGELFF.

In this sample, this clonotype turned up a few times. The genes are TRBV2 and TRBJ1-3; D is perhaps TRBD1 (5 bases). Germline CDR1 SNHLY, CDR2 FYNNEI. The CDR3 contains 15 residues. V was shortened by 1 base and J by 8 bases, with 15 bases between the two germline ends. For the CDR3, the DNA is TGTGCCAGCAGTGAAGGGACACGGAGCGGATACACCATATATTTT. Translation: CASSEGTRSGYTIYF.

This clonotype was detected only a few times. The V gene is TRBV20-1, the J gene TRBJ2-5; TRBD1 is a possible D gene (6 bases). TRBJ2-7 explains the end of the DNA better; the J call may be wrong. There are 11 residues in the CDR3. Germline loops: CDR1 DFQATT, CDR2 SNEGSKA (reference sequence). The CDR3 here is CSARTGNEQYF. Written as DNA, the CDR3 is TGCAGTGCTAGAACAGGGAACGAGCAGTACTTC.

This clonotype was picked up a small number of times. The V call is TRBV6-5, the J call TRBJ2-2, with D possibly TRBD1 on 6 matching bases. Trimming stripped 5 bases from V and 0 bases from J, with 10 bases between. This CDR3 is built from 15 residues. Germline-derived CDR1 and CDR2 are MNHEY and SVGAGI. CDR3 bases: TGTGCCAGCAGTCGAGGGACATCGAACACCGGGGAGCTGTTTTTT. This encodes CASSRGTSNTGELFF.

This clonotype appeared a few times. The chain has TRBV5-1 and TRBJ2-4, with TRBD1 matching over 7 bases. Germline V lookup: CDR1 SGHRS, CDR2 YFSETQ. This CDR3 is built from 18 residues. J gave up 0 bases and V 3 bases, and 12 bases lay outside the gene matches. The CDR3 reads CASSSLQGSAGAKNIQYF. The CDR3 region has the DNA TGCGCCAGCAGCTCCCTACAGGGGTCAGCCGGAGCCAAAAACATTCAGTACTTC. The full variable domain, completed using reference TRBV5-1 and TRBJ2-4, is KAGVTQTPRYLIKTRGQQVTLSCSPISGHRSVSWYQQTPGQGLQFLFEYFSETQRNKGNFPGRFSGRQFSNSRSEMNVSTLELGDSALYLCASSSLQGSAGAKNIQYFGAGTRLSVL.

This clonotype was picked up a small number of times. The genes are TRBV7-2 and TRBJ2-5; 8 nucleotides agree with TRBD2. CDR1 is SGHTA and CDR2 is FQGNSA in the germline V gene. J lost 5 bases, V lost 2 bases, and 4 bases had no gene match. The CDR3 is made up of 14 amino acids. In DNA, the CDR3 is TGTGCCAGCAGCTTACGGGGGGGAGACGAGACCCAGTACTTC. Translation: CASSLRGGDETQYF.